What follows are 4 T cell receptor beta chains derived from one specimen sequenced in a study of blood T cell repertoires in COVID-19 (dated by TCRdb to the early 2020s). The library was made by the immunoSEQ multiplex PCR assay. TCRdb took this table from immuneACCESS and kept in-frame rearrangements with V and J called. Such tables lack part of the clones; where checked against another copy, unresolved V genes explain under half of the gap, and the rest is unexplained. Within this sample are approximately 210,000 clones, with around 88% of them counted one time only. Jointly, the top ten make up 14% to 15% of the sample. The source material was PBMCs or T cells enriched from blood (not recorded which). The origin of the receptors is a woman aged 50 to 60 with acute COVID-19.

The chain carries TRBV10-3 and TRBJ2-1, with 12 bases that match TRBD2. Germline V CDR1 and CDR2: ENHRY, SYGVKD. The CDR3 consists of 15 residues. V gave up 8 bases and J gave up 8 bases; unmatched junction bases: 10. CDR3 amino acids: CAISLGTSGPDEQFF. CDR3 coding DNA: TGTGCCATCTCTTTGGGGACTAGCGGGCCGGATGAGCAGTTCTTC.

The CDR3 nucleotides are TGCAGCGCTACCACTCGCGTCGCGAACACCGGGGAGCTGTTTTTT. Amino acid sequence: CSATTRVANTGELFF. The genes are TRBV29-1 and TRBJ2-2; D unresolved. Per germline, CDR1 SQVTM and CDR2 ANQGSEA. CDR3 size: 15 residues. V lost 7 bases, J lost 0 bases, and 15 bases lay in between.

CDR3: CASSYSRGGNGNTIYF. In nucleotides, the CDR3 is TGTGCCAGCAGTTACTCGAGAGGAGGGAATGGAAACACCATATATTTT. This sequence joins TRBV6-5 and TRBJ1-3, with D hard to call. V shed 0 bases and J shed 3 bases, with 12 bases lying between them. CDR1 MNHEY and CDR2 SVGAGI come from the germline V gene. This CDR3 is built from 16 residues.

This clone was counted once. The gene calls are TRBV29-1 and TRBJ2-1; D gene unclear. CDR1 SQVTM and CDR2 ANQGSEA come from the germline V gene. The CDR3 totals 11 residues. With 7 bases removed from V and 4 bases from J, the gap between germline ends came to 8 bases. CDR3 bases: TGCAGCGCAACAGCATACAATGAGCAGTTCTTC. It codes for CSATAYNEQFF.